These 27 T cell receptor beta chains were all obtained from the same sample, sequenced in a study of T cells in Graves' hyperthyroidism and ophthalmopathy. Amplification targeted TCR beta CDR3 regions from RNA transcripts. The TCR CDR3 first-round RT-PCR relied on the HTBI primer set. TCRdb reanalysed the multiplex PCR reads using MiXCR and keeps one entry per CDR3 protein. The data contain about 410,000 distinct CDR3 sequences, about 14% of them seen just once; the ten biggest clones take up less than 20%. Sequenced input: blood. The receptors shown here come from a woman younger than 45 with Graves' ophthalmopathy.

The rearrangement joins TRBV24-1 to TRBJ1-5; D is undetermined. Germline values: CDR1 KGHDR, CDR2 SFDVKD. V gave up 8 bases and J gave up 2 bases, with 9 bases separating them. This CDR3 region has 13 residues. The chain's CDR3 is CATKGAGNQPQHF. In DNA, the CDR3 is TGTGCCACCAAGGGAGCCGGCAATCAGCCCCAGCATTTT.

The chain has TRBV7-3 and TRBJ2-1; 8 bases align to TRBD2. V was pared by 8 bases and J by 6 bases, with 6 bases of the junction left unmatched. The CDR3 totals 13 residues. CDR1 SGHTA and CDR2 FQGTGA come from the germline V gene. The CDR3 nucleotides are TGTGCCAGCGCTCCGGGACTAGGCAATGAGCAGTTCTTC. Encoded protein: CASAPGLGNEQFF.

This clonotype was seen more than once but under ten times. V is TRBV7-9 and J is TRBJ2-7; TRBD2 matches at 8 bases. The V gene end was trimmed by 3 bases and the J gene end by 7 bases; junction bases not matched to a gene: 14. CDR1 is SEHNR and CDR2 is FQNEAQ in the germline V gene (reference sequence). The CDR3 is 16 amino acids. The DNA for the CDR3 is TGTGCCAGCAGCTTCGGGGGGGCGGGGGCCAAAGAGGAGCAGTACTTC. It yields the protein CASSFGGAGAKEEQYF.

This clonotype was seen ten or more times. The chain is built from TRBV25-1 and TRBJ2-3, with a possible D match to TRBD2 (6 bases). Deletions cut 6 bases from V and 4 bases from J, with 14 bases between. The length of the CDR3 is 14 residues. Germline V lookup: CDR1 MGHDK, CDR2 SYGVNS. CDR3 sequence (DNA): TGTGCCAGCAGCGACTCAGCGGGCGCAGATACGCAGTATTTT. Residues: CASSDSAGADTQYF.

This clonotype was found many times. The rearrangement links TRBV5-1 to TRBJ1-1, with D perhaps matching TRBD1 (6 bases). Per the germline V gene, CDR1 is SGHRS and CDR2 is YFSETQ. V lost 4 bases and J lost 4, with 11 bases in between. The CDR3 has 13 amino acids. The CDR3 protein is CASSPTGPTEAFF. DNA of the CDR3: TGCGCCAGCAGCCCGACAGGCCCCACTGAAGCTTTCTTT.

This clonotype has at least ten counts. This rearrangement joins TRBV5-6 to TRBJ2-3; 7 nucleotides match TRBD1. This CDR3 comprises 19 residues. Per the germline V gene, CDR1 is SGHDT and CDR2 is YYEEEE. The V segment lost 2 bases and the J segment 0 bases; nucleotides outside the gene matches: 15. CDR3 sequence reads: CASSFRITTTGPSTDTQYF. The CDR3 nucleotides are TGTGCCAGCAGCTTTCGTATTACAACGACAGGGCCCAGCACAGATACGCAGTATTTT.

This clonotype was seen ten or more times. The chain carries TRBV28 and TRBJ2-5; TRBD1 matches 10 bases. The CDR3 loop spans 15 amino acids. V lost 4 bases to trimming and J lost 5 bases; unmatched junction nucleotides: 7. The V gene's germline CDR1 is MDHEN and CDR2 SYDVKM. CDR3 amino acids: CASSSPGQGYETQYF. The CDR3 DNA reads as TGTGCCAGCAGTTCGCCGGGACAGGGGTACGAGACCCAGTACTTC.

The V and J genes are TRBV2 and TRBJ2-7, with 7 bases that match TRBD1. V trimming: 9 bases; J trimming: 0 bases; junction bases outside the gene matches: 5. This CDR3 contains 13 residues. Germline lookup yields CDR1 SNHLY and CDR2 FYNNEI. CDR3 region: CARSGTASYEQYF. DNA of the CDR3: TGTGCCAGGTCCGGGACAGCCTCCTACGAGCAGTACTTC.

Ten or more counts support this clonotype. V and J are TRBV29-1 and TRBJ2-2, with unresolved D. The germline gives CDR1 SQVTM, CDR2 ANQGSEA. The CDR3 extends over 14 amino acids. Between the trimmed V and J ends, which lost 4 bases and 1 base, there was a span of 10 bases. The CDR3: CSVAALENTGELFF. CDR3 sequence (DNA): TGCAGCGTTGCCGCCCTGGAGAACACCGGGGAGCTGTTTTTT.

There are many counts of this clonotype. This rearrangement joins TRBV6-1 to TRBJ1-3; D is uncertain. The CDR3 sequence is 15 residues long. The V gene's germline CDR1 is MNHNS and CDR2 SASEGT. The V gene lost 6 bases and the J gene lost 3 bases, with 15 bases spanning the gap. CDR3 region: CASSLGPGSGNTIYF. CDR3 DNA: TGTGCCAGCAGCCTAGGGCCGGGGAGTGGAAACACCATATATTTT.

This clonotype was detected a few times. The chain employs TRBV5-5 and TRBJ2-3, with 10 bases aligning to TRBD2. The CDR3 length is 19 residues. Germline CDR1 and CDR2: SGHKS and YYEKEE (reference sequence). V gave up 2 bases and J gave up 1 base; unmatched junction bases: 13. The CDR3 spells CASSFGLAGAHRGTDTQYF. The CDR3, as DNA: TGTGCCAGCAGCTTCGGTCTAGCGGGGGCTCACAGGGGCACAGATACGCAGTATTTT.

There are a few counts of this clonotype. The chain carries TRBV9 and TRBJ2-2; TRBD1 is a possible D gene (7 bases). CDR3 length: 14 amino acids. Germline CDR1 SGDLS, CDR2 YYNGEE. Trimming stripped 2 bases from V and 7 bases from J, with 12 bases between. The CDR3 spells CASSVDQGGGELFF. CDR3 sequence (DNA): TGTGCCAGCAGCGTCGACCAGGGGGGCGGGGAGCTGTTTTTT. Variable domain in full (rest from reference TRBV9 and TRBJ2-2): DSGVTQTPKHLITATGQRVTLRCSPRSGDLSVYWYQQSLDQGLQFLIQYYNGEERAKGNILERFSAQQFPDLHSELNLSSLELGDSALYFCASSVDQGGGELFFGEGSRLTVL.

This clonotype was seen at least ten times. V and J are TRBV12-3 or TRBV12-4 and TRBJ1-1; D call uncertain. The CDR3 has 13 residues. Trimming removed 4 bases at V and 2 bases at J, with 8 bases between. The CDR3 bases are TGTGCCAGCAGTTCAGGATTTAACACTGAAGCTTTCTTT. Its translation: CASSSGFNTEAFF.

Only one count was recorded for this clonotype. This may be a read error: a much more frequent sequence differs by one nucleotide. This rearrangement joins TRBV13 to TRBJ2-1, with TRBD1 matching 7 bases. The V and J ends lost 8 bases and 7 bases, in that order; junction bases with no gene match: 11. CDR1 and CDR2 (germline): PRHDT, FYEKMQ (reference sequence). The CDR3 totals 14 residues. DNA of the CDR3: TGTGCCAGCGGCCACGGGACAGTACAAAATGAGCAGTTCTTC. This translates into CASGHGTVQNEQFF. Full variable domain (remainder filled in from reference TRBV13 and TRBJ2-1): AAGVIQSPRHLIKEKRETATLKCYPIPRHDTVYWYQQGPGQDPQFLISFYEKMQSDKGSIPDRFSAQQFSDYHSELNMSSLELGDSALYFCASGHGTVQNEQFFGPGTRLTVL.

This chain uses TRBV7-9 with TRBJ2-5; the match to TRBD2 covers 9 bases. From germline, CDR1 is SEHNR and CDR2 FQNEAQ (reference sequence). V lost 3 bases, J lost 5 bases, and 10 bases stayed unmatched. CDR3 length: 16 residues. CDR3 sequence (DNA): TGTGCCAGCAGCTTTAGTTTGCGGGGGGGCCTGGAGACCCAGTACTTC. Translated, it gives CASSFSLRGGLETQYF.

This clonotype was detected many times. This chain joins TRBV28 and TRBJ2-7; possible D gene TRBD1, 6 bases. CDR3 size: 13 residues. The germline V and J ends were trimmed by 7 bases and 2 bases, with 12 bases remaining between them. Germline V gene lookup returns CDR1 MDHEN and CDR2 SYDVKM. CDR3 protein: CASTTGNPYEQYF. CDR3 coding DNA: TGTGCCAGCACGACAGGAAACCCCTACGAGCAGTACTTC.

Written as DNA, the CDR3 is TGCAGCGTGGGGGGCGGGGACGGAGGAGCCATCCAAGAGACCCAGTACTTC. Translated: CSVGGGDGGAIQETQYF. The V gene is TRBV29-1, the J gene TRBJ2-5; D may be TRBD1 or TRBD2 (6 bases each). CDR3 length: 17 amino acids. CDR1 SQVTM and CDR2 ANQGSEA come from the germline V gene. Trimming pared 6 bases from V and 1 base from J, leaving 24 bases between.

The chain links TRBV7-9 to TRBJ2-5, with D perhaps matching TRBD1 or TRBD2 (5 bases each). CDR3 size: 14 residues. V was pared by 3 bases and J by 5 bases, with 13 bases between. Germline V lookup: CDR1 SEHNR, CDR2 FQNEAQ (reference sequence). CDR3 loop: CASSFLGDRETQYF. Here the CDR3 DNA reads TGTGCCAGCAGCTTTTTGGGGGACCGGGAGACCCAGTACTTC.

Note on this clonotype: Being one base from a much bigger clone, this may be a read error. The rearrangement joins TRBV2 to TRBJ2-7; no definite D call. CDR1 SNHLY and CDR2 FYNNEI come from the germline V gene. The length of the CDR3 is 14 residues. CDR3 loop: CAGSDRSSSYEQYF. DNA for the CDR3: TGTGCCGGCAGTGACCGGTCCAGCTCCTACGAGCAGTACTTC.

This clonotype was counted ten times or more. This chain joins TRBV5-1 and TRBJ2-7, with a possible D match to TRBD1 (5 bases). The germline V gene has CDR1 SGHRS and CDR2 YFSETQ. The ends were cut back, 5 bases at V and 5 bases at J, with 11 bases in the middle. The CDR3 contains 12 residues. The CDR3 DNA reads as TGCGCCAGCAGATCTAGGGGAAACGAGCAGTACTTC. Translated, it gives CASRSRGNEQYF.

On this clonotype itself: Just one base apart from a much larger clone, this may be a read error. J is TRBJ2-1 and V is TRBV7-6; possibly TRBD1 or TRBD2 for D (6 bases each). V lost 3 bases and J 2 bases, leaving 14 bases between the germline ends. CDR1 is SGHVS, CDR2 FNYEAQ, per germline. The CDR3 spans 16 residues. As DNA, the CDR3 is TGTGCCAGCAGCTTCATAGCGGACAGCCCCTACAATGAGCAGTTCTTC. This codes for CASSFIADSPYNEQFF.

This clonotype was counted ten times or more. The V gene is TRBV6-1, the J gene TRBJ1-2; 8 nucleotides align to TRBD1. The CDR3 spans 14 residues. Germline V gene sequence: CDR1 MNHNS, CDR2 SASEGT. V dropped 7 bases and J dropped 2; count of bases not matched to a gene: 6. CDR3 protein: CASTGQGSNYGYTF. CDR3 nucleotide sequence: TGTGCCAGCACCGGACAGGGCTCGAACTATGGCTACACCTTC.

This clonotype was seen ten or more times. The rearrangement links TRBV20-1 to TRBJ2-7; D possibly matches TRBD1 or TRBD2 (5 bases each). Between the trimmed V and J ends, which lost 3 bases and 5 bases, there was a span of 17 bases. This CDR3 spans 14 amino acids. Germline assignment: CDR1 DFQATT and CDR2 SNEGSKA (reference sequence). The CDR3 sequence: CSASGASAANEQYF. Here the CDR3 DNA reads TGCAGTGCTAGCGGGGCTAGTGCAGCTAACGAGCAGTACTTC.

The chain's CDR3 is CASSHIGTGGSQETQYF. DNA of the CDR3: TGTGCCAGCAGCCACATCGGGACAGGGGGAAGCCAAGAGACCCAGTACTTC. The chain employs TRBV3-1 and TRBJ2-5; 11 nucleotides align to TRBD1. Germline V CDR1 and CDR2: LGHDT, YNNKEL (reference sequence). This CDR3 spans 17 amino acids. Germline trimming cut 3 bases from V and 1 base from J; bases unmatched to any gene: 7.

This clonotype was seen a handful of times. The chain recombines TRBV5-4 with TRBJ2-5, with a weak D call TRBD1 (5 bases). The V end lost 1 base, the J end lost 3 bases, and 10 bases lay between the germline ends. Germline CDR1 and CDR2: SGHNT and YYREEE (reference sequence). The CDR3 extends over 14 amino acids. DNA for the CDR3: TGTGCCAGCAGCTTGAACGGCAGGGAAGAGACCCAGTACTTC. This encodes CASSLNGREETQYF.

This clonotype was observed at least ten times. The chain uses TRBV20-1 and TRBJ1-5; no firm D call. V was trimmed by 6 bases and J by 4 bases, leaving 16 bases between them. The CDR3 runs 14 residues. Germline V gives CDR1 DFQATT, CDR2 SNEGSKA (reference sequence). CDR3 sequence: CSAGRAGENQPQHF. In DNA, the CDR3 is TGCAGTGCAGGGCGCGCAGGCGAAAATCAGCCCCAGCATTTT.

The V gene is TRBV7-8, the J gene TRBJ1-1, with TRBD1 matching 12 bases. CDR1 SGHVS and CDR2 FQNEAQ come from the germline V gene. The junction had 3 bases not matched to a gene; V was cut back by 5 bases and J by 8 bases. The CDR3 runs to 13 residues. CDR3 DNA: TGTGCCAGCAGCAGGGGGACAGGGGGCGAAGCTTTCTTT. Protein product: CASSRGTGGEAFF.